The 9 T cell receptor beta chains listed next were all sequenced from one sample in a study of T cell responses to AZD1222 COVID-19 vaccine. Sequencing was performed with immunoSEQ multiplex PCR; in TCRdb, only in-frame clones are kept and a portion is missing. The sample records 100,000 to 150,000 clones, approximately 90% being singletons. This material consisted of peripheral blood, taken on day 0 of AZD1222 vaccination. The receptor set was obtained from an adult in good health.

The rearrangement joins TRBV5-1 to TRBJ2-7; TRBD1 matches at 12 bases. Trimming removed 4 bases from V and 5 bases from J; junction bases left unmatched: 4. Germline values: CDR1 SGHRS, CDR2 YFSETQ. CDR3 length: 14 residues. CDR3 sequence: CASSPGTGGHEQYF. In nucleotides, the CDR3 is TGCGCCAGCAGCCCCGGGACAGGGGGCCACGAGCAGTACTTC.

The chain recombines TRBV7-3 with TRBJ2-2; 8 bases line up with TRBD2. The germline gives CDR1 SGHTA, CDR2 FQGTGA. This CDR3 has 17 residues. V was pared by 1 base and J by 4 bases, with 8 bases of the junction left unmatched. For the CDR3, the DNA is TGTGCCAGCAGCTTAATGGGGCTAGCGGGTACCACCGGGGAGCTGTTTTTT. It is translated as CASSLMGLAGTTGELFF.

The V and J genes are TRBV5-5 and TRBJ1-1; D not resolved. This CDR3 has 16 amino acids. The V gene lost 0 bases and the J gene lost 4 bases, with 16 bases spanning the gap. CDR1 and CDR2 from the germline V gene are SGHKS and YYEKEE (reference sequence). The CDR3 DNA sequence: TGTGCCAGCAGCTTGGCCGGCAGCGCCCGTTTCACTGAAGCTTTCTTT. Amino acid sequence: CASSLAGSARFTEAFF. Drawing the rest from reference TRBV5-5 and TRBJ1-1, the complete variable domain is DAGVTQSPTHLIKTRGQQVTLRCSPISGHKSVSWYQQVLGQGPQFIFQYYEKEERGRGNFPDRFSARQFPNYSSELNVNALLLGDSALYLCASSLAGSARFTEAFFGQGTRLTVV.

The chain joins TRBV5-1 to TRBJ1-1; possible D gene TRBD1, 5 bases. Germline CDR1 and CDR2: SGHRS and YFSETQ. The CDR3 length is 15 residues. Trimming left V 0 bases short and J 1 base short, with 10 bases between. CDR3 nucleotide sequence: TGCGCCAGCAGCTTGGTTGAGGGACGGAACACTGAAGCTTTCTTT. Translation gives CASSLVEGRNTEAFF.

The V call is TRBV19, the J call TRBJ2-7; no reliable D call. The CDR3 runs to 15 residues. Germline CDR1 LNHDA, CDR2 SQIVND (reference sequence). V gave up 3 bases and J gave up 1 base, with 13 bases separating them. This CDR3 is CASSIGFSRSYEQYF. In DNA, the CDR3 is TGTGCCAGTAGTATCGGTTTTTCTAGGTCCTACGAGCAGTACTTC.

The CDR3 is CATSRVRGLQETQYF. For the CDR3, the DNA is TGTGCCACCAGCAGAGTCCGGGGGCTACAAGAGACCCAGTACTTC. The chain joins TRBV15 to TRBJ2-5; the D call may be TRBD1 or TRBD2 (6 bases each). V lost 1 base and J 2 bases, leaving 11 bases between the germline ends. Germline V gives CDR1 LNHNV, CDR2 YYDKDF (reference sequence). The CDR3 loop spans 15 amino acids. Combining the CDR3 with reference TRBV15 and TRBJ2-5 gives the whole variable domain DAMVIQNPRYQVTQFGKPVTLSCSQTLNHNVMYWYQQKSSQAPKLLFHYYDKDFNNEADTPDNFQSRRPNTSFCFLDIRSPGLGDTAMYLCATSRVRGLQETQYFGPGTRLLVL.

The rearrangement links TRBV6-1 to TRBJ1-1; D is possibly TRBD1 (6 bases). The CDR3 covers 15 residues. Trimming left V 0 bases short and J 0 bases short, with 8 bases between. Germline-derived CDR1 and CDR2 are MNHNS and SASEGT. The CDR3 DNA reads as TGTGCCAGCAGTGAAGCGGGGGGCTTGAACACTGAAGCTTTCTTT. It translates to CASSEAGGLNTEAFF.

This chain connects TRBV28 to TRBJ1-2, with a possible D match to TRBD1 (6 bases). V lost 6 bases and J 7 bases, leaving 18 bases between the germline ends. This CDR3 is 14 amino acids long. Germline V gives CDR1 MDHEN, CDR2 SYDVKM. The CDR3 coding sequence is TGTGCCAGCAGCTGGGAGGGGGGTCGGTTTGGCTACACCTTC. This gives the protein CASSWEGGRFGYTF.

CDR3: CASSSRGIADNEQFF. The DNA for the CDR3 is TGTGCCAGCAGCTCCAGAGGGATAGCGGACAATGAGCAGTTCTTC. This chain connects TRBV7-9 to TRBJ2-1; D is perhaps TRBD2 (6 bases). Trimming cost V 4 bases and J 5 bases, with 15 bases left between them. This CDR3 is 15 amino acids long. The germline CDR1 and CDR2 sequences are SEHNR and FQNEAQ (reference sequence).